These 5 T cell receptor beta chains were sequenced from one sample in a study of spatial heterogeneity in lung cancer. TCRdb reprocessed the 5' RACE reads via MiXCR and lists one record per CDR3 protein. The sample consists of roughly 5,300 distinct CDR3 sequences, approximately 24% of them appearing once. Stated time point: sample taken at primary tumor resection. No cells were sorted before sequencing. The whole RNA sequenced was extracted from tumor, nontumor lung or frozen PBMC. The sequences come from PBMCs, collected at surgery. The source of these receptors is a male donor with early-stage non-small cell lung cancer.

This clonotype is labeled medium-sized (0.01 to 0.1%). The chain employs TRBV4-1 and TRBJ1-1; D is uncertain. The CDR3 sequence is 16 residues long. Germline loops: CDR1 MGHRA, CDR2 YSYEKL. Deletions cut 1 base from V and 3 bases from J, with 15 bases between. For the CDR3, the DNA is TGCGCCAGCAGCCAAGTAGGCCTCACGCGGGACACTGAAGCTTTCTTT. Translated: CASSQVGLTRDTEAFF.

V is TRBV5-1 and J is TRBJ1-6; D gene unclear. The CDR3 contains 14 residues. The germline V gene has CDR1 SGHRS and CDR2 YFSETQ. Trimming took off 4 bases at V and 9 bases at J, with 14 bases between the two ends. In nucleotides, the CDR3 is TGCGCCAGCAGCAAAGATCACCCGGGTTCACCCCTCCACTTT. The encoded protein is CASSKDHPGSPLHF.

This clonotype is termed medium-sized. This chain joins TRBV7-3 and TRBJ2-5; 14 bases align to TRBD2. This CDR3 region has 17 residues. V lost 5 bases and J lost 0; bases outside the gene matches: 5. CDR1 and CDR2 from the germline V gene are SGHTA and FQGTGA. For the CDR3, the DNA is TGTGCCAGCAGCCCGGGGACTAGCGGGGGAAACCAAGAGACCCAGTACTTC. It is translated as CASSPGTSGGNQETQYF.

Within the sample, this clonotype is medium-sized. The J gene is TRBJ2-3, the V gene TRBV10-3, with TRBD1 as a possible D gene (7 bases). From germline, CDR1 is ENHRY and CDR2 SYGVKD. The CDR3 runs to 16 residues. The V gene lost 6 bases and the J gene lost 2 bases, with 18 bases spanning the gap. The CDR3 region is CAISQAEGQTTDTQYF. The CDR3 DNA reads TGTGCCATCAGCCAGGCGGAGGGACAGACCACAGATACGCAGTATTTT.

The chain links TRBV20-1 to TRBJ2-7; 7 nucleotides align to TRBD1. Germline V gene lookup returns CDR1 DFQATT and CDR2 SNEGSKA (reference sequence). The J segment lost 2 bases and the V segment lost 2 bases, leaving 6 bases of the junction unmatched. CDR3 length equals 14 residues. DNA for the CDR3: TGCAGTGCTAGAAACCCTGACAGGGCCTACGAGCAGTACTTC. Protein: CSARNPDRAYEQYF.